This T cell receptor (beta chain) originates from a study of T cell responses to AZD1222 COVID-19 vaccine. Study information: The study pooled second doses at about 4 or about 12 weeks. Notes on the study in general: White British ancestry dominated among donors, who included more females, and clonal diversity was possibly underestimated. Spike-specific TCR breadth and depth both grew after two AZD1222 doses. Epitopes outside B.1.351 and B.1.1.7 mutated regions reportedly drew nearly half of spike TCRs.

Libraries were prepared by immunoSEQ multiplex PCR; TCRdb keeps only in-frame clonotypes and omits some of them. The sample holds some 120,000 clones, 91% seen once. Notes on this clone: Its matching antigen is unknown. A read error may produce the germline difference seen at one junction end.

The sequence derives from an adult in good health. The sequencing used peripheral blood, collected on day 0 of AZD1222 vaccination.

This CDR3 reads CARSPRGAETYEQYF. CDR3 DNA sequence: TGTGCCCGCTCACCAAGGGGGGCCGAAACCTACGAGCAGTACTTC. The chain joins TRBV18 to TRBJ2-7; D is perhaps TRBD1 or TRBD2 (6 bases each). The CDR3 runs to 15 residues. Germline V CDR1 and CDR2: KGHSH, LQKENI.